Listed here are 25 T cell receptor beta chains from one sample, sequenced in a study of blood T cells in healthy people across ages. A sample-barcoded 5' primer and a J-beta primer mix were used in a second PCR of roughly 7 to 11 cycles. TCRdb used MiXCR to reprocess the 5' RACE reads, holding one entry per CDR3 protein. The sample contains under 2,000,000 distinct CDR3 sequences, roughly 50% of which appear only once. Source material: blood. Source of these receptors: a woman in her forties in good health.

This clonotype was picked up a small number of times. The V and J genes are TRBV7-2 and TRBJ1-2, with 9 bases fitting TRBD1. CDR1 and CDR2 (germline): SGHTA, FQGNSA. The trim removed 4 bases at V and 3 bases at J, leaving 6 bases unmatched. The CDR3 extends over 15 amino acids. The CDR3 coding sequence is TGTGCCAGCAGCTCCGACAGGGGGGCTTACTATGGCTACACCTTC. It encodes CASSSDRGAYYGYTF.

This clonotype was picked up many times. V usage is TRBV11-2 and J usage is TRBJ2-7, with 9 bases aligning to TRBD1. The CDR3 sequence is 14 residues long. The J segment lost 2 bases and the V segment lost 5 bases, leaving 4 bases of the junction unmatched. CDR1 is SGHAT and CDR2 is FQNNGV in the germline V gene. The CDR3 region is CASSRGTGTYEQYF. CDR3 in DNA: TGTGCCAGCAGCAGGGGGACAGGGACCTACGAGCAGTACTTC.

The genes are TRBV12-3 or TRBV12-4 and TRBJ1-1, with D unclear. V dropped 10 bases and J dropped 0 bases, with 18 bases sitting between them. CDR3 length equals 15 residues. CDR3 DNA: TGTGCCATCCTCTCCATAGCGGGATTGAACACTGAAGCTTTCTTT. It yields the protein CAILSIAGLNTEAFF.

The rearrangement uses TRBV13 and TRBJ1-4; 9 nucleotides line up with TRBD1. V shed 4 bases, J shed 6 bases, and the junction held 12 bases outside the gene matches. Germline CDR1 is PRHDT and CDR2 is FYEKMQ (reference sequence). CDR3 size: 17 residues. The CDR3 loop is CASSYYQQGARYEKLFF. DNA for the CDR3: TGTGCCAGCAGCTATTACCAACAGGGGGCACGATATGAAAAACTGTTTTTT. The entire variable domain, with the rest obtained from reference TRBV13 and TRBJ1-4, is as follows: AAGVIQSPRHLIKEKRETATLKCYPIPRHDTVYWYQQGPGQDPQFLISFYEKMQSDKGSIPDRFSAQQFSDYHSELNMSSLELGDSALYFCASSYYQQGARYEKLFFGSGTQLSVL.

As DNA, the CDR3 is TGTGCGAGCGGAGGAAGGCTCACAGATACGCAGTATTTT. Amino acids: CASGGRLTDTQYF. This chain connects TRBV12-3 or TRBV12-4 to TRBJ2-3; tentative D call: TRBD2 (5 bases). This CDR3 is 13 amino acids long.

Only a few counts were recorded for this clonotype. The chain recombines TRBV12-3 or TRBV12-4 with TRBJ2-1; 8 bases match TRBD2. The length of the CDR3 is 16 residues. Trimming took 5 bases from V and 3 from J; bases not matched to a gene: 9. The CDR3 sequence: CASSISGGDYYNEQFF. The CDR3 nucleotides are TGTGCCAGCAGTATAAGCGGGGGAGACTACTACAATGAGCAGTTCTTC.

The chain links TRBV23-1 to TRBJ2-3; 11 bases agree with TRBD1. TRBV23-1 is placed among ORFs of uncertain function. The CDR3 is made up of 20 amino acids. V dropped 1 base and J dropped 1; count of bases not matched to a gene: 13. CDR3 amino acids: CASSQCWTGGLITGTDTQYF. In nucleotides, the CDR3 is TGCGCCAGCAGTCAATGCTGGACAGGGGGCCTGATAACAGGCACAGATACGCAGTATTTT.

The J gene is TRBJ2-1, the V gene TRBV6-2 or TRBV6-3, with D possibly being TRBD1 or TRBD2 (5 bases each). The germline V gene encodes CDR1 MNHEY and CDR2 SVGEGT. V lost 4 bases, J lost 5 bases, and 12 bases lay in between. The CDR3 is 14 residues long. Written as DNA, the CDR3 is TGTGCCAGCAGTTGGGACGGTACTAACAATGAGCAGTTCTTC. This codes for CASSWDGTNNEQFF.

The chain recombines TRBV7-2 with TRBJ2-4; the D is unclear. The DNA end is a closer match to TRBJ2-7, so the J assignment may be wrong. The CDR3 is made up of 14 amino acids. The germline gives CDR1 SGHTA, CDR2 FQGNSA. This chain's CDR3 is CASSAAVNSYEQYF. CDR3 coding DNA: TGTGCCAGCAGCGCTGCGGTTAACTCCTACGAGCAGTACTTC.

This chain links TRBV21-1 with TRBJ1-4. TRBV21-1 is noted as a pseudogene. The CDR3 sequence is 14 residues long. CDR3 nucleotides: TGTGCCGCCCCCTCCCCTCCCGGAAATGAAAAACTGTTTTTT. Translation gives CAAPSPPGNEKLFF.

This clonotype was seen just once. This sequence joins TRBV6-2 or TRBV6-3 and TRBJ2-2, with TRBD2 matching over 12 bases. J lost 1 base, V lost 5 bases, and 8 bases had no gene match. Germline V gene lookup returns CDR1 MNHEY and CDR2 SVGEGT. This CDR3 is 18 amino acids long. The DNA of the CDR3 is TGTGCCAGCAGTCCCGTGGCTAGCGGGGGGGTGAACACCGGGGAGCTGTTTTTT. Translated: CASSPVASGGVNTGELFF.

The chain carries TRBV7-2 and TRBJ2-3, with D possibly TRBD2 on 6 matching bases. Per germline, CDR1 SGHTA and CDR2 FQGNSA. The germline V and J ends were trimmed by 8 bases and 0 bases, with 15 bases remaining between them. The CDR3 runs to 15 residues. The CDR3 here is CASRGGTASTDTQYF. The CDR3 region has the DNA TGTGCCAGCCGCGGCGGGACTGCAAGCACAGATACGCAGTATTTT.

This clonotype has a handful of counts. CDR3 protein: CSASQSGASTDTQYF. In nucleotides, the CDR3 is TGCAGTGCTAGTCAGAGCGGGGCCTCCACAGATACGCAGTATTTT. V gene TRBV20-1 combines with J gene TRBJ2-3; TRBD2 matches at 7 bases. This CDR3 is built from 15 residues. With V trimmed by 3 bases and J by 2 bases, 8 bases remained unmatched. Germline CDR1 is DFQATT and CDR2 is SNEGSKA (reference sequence).

This clonotype was observed a few times. V gene TRBV29-1 combines with J gene TRBJ1-4; D ambiguous. CDR1 is SQVTM, CDR2 ANQGSEA, per germline. V lost 0 bases and J lost 4, with 15 bases in between. This CDR3 contains 16 residues. The DNA for the CDR3 is TGCAGCGTTGAAGATTCAAGGACGGGCAGTAATGAAAAACTGTTTTTT. This translates into CSVEDSRTGSNEKLFF.

This clonotype is a singleton in its sample. An end of the junction does not agree with germline; a read error may underlie this. V usage is TRBV5-1 and J usage is TRBJ2-1, with D unclear. CDR3 length: 15 residues. Looked up from germline, CDR1 is SGHRS and CDR2 is YFSETQ. CDR3 sequence: CASSFPRSSYKEQFF. The DNA of the CDR3 is TGCGCCAGCAGCTTCCCCCGCTCCTCCTACAAGGAGCAGTTCTTC.

The chain links TRBV10-3 to TRBJ1-4; weak D call: TRBD1 (5 bases). The CDR3 consists of 14 residues. The ends were cut back, 0 bases at V and 5 bases at J, with 7 bases in the middle. Germline V CDR1 and CDR2: ENHRY, SYGVKD. DNA for the CDR3: TGTGCCATCAGTGAGTCAGGGGCCAATGAAAAACTGTTTTTT. The encoded protein is CAISESGANEKLFF.

This chain uses TRBV13 with TRBJ1-2; D ambiguous. CDR3 length equals 15 residues. The V and J ends lost 5 bases and 3 bases respectively, with 16 bases between them. Germline V gene data show CDR1 as PRHDT and CDR2 as FYEKMQ (reference sequence). This chain's CDR3 is CASSPPPGFDYGYTF. CDR3 bases: TGTGCCAGCAGCCCTCCCCCGGGTTTCGACTATGGCTACACCTTC.

This clonotype has a handful of counts. This chain links TRBV7-8 with TRBJ2-5; no firm D call. The better agreement between TRBJ2-7 and the DNA end casts doubt on the J call. CDR1 is SGHVS and CDR2 is FQNEAQ in the germline V gene. The CDR3 runs 16 residues. Here the CDR3 DNA reads TGTGCCAGCAGCTTAGTAATGGGCCGCAATCCCTCCGAGCAGTACTTC. This translates into CASSLVMGRNPSEQYF.

The J gene is TRBJ2-3, the V gene TRBV6-2 or TRBV6-3, with 7 bases matching TRBD2. The germline CDR1 and CDR2 sequences are MNHEY and SVGEGT. CDR3 length: 16 residues. V lost 0 bases and J lost 2; bases outside the gene matches: 5. For the CDR3, the DNA is TGTGCCAGCAGTTACTCGGAGCGGGACCACACAGATACGCAGTATTTT. As protein: CASSYSERDHTDTQYF.

Only a few counts were recorded for this clonotype. The chain links TRBV28 to TRBJ2-7; D possibly corresponds to TRBD1 (6 bases). The CDR3 is 16 amino acids. Germline V gene data show CDR1 as MDHEN and CDR2 as SYDVKM. Trimming took off 6 bases at V and 1 base at J, with 19 bases between the two ends. The DNA for the CDR3 is TGTGCCAGCAGACCACTCAGGGGTTCCATTTCCTACGAGCAGTACTTC. Amino acid sequence: CASRPLRGSISYEQYF. The variable domain in full, completed from reference TRBV28 and TRBJ2-7, reads DVKVTQSSRYLVKRTGEKVFLECVQDMDHENMFWYRQDPGLGLRLIYFSYDVKMKEKGDIPEGYSVSREKKERFSLILESASTNQTSMYLCASRPLRGSISYEQYFGPGTRLTVT.

A word on this clonotype: One junction end disagrees with the germline gene, perhaps due to a read error. The J gene is TRBJ2-3, the V gene TRBV28; 16 bases match TRBD2. The germline V gene has CDR1 MDHEN and CDR2 SYDVKM. This CDR3 is 22 amino acids long. The CDR3 is CVSSSYYGTSGGATTLTDTQYF. CDR3 DNA: TGTGTCAGCAGTTCCTACTATGGGACTAGCGGGGGGGCCACGACCCTCACAGATACGCAGTATTTT.

In its sample, this clonotype was seen a few times. The chain employs TRBV9 and TRBJ2-1, with TRBD1 as a possible D gene (5 bases). Germline CDR1 is SGDLS and CDR2 is YYNGEE. V lost 2 bases to trimming and J lost 2 bases, with 11 bases between them. The length of the CDR3 is 15 residues. CDR3: CASSVQGAAYNEQFF. The CDR3 nucleotides are TGTGCCAGCAGCGTTCAGGGCGCGGCCTACAATGAGCAGTTCTTC.

This chain uses TRBV20-1 with TRBJ1-2, with unresolved D. Trimming cost V 5 bases and J 4 bases, with 14 bases left between them. Germline V CDR1 and CDR2: DFQATT, SNEGSKA (reference sequence). This CDR3 has 13 residues. CDR3 nucleotides: TGCAGTGCTTACACCGACACTAGCTATGGCTACACCTTC. Translated, it gives CSAYTDTSYGYTF.

There are a few counts of this clonotype. The chain is built from TRBV29-1 and TRBJ2-1; no clear D gene. The CDR3 spans 16 residues. The V end lost 3 bases, the J end lost 0 bases, and 15 bases lay between the germline ends. Per germline, CDR1 SQVTM and CDR2 ANQGSEA. The CDR3 region is CSVEVPGASSYNEQFF. In nucleotides, the CDR3 is TGCAGCGTTGAGGTCCCGGGCGCTAGCTCCTACAATGAGCAGTTCTTC.

The chain combines TRBV9 with TRBJ1-4, with D possibly TRBD1 on 5 matching bases. The CDR3 runs to 15 residues. V shed 2 bases and J shed 4 bases, with 12 bases lying between them. Germline CDR1 SGDLS, CDR2 YYNGEE. The DNA for the CDR3 is TGTGCCAGCAGCGTTCGGGGGAGAAGTAATGAAAAACTGTTTTTT. Translated: CASSVRGRSNEKLFF. Supplemented by reference TRBV9 and TRBJ1-4, the full variable domain reads DSGVTQTPKHLITATGQRVTLRCSPRSGDLSVYWYQQSLDQGLQFLIQYYNGEERAKGNILERFSAQQFPDLHSELNLSSLELGDSALYFCASSVRGRSNEKLFFGSGTQLSVL.